Below, 17 T cell receptor beta chains from the same sample are listed, as sequenced in a study of control samples from healthy donors and cancer patients. The assay was immunoSEQ multiplex PCR, and TCRdb's table has in-frame clones only and misses some. The sample shows tens of thousands of clones, roughly nine tenths of them seen only once. The sequenced sample consisted of PBMCs. Every receptor here comes from a woman aged 50 to 65 with colorectal cancer.

This sequence joins TRBV11-3 and TRBJ2-1, with D tentatively TRBD2 (5 bases). CDR3 length: 14 residues. Germline V gene data show CDR1 as SGHNT and CDR2 as YENEEA. The V end was cut by 7 bases, the J end by 5 bases, with 15 bases between. The CDR3 region has the DNA TGTGCCAGCAACCGCGGGCCTTCGGACAATGAGCAGTTCTTC. It specifies CASNRGPSDNEQFF.

Here the CDR3 reads CSVEGLAGLDTQYF. CDR3 DNA sequence: TGCAGCGTAGAGGGACTAGCGGGTCTAGATACGCAGTATTTT. This chain joins TRBV29-1 and TRBJ2-3; 12 bases align to TRBD2. The CDR3 spans 14 residues. The V gene's germline CDR1 is SQVTM and CDR2 ANQGSEA. The V segment lost 6 bases and the J segment 5 bases; nucleotides outside the gene matches: 6.

The rearrangement uses TRBV12-5 and TRBJ1-1; TRBD1 matches 11 bases. CDR1 and CDR2 (germline): LGHNT, FRNRAP. The CDR3 is 18 amino acids. V was clipped by 3 bases and J by 2 bases; unmatched bases: 11. The DNA for the CDR3 is TGTGCTAGTGGTTTCCAGGGTTGGACAGGGGGCGCAAACACTGAAGCTTTCTTT. Amino acids: CASGFQGWTGGANTEAFF.

The rearrangement links TRBV27 to TRBJ2-3; 7 bases map to TRBD2. CDR1 MNHEY and CDR2 SMNVEV come from the germline V gene (reference sequence). This CDR3 comprises 15 residues. The V gene end was trimmed by 6 bases and the J gene end by 2 bases; junction bases not matched to a gene: 8. The CDR3 sequence is CASSPQAGITDTQYF. In nucleotides, the CDR3 is TGTGCCAGCAGCCCCCAAGCGGGGATCACAGATACGCAGTATTTT.

This rearrangement joins TRBV18 to TRBJ1-3; TRBD1 agrees at 7 bases. Germline values: CDR1 KGHSH, CDR2 LQKENI. There are 15 residues in the CDR3. V lost 3 bases to trimming and J lost 2 bases; unmatched junction nucleotides: 4. Written as DNA, the CDR3 is TGTGCCAGCTCACCCGAGACAGGGCCTGGAAACACCATATATTTT. It encodes CASSPETGPGNTIYF. The complete variable domain, with remaining parts taken from reference TRBV18 and TRBJ1-3, reads NAGVMQNPRHLVRRRGQEARLRCSPMKGHSHVYWYRQLPEEGLKFMVYLQKENIIDESGMPKERFSAEFPKEGPSILRIQQVVRGDSAAYFCASSPETGPGNTIYFGEGSWLTVV.

This clone has only one observation. The chain combines TRBV20-1 with TRBJ2-3; D not resolved. The length of the CDR3 is 12 residues. V gave up 3 bases and J gave up 2 bases, with 6 bases separating them. The germline V gene encodes CDR1 DFQATT and CDR2 SNEGSKA (reference sequence). The CDR3 DNA reads as TGCAGTGCTAGTCCCGCCACAGATACGCAGTATTTT. Its protein product is CSASPATDTQYF.

J is TRBJ2-5 and V is TRBV24-1; D gene ambiguous. Germline assignment: CDR1 KGHDR and CDR2 SFDVKD. The CDR3 sequence is 14 residues long. V was trimmed by 1 base and J by 5 bases, leaving 10 bases between them. The CDR3 coding sequence is TGTGCCACCAGTGATTTACCCCCGCGGGAGACCCAGTACTTC. The encoded protein is CATSDLPPRETQYF.

The chain employs TRBV2 and TRBJ1-3; TRBD1 aligns across 7 bases. The J segment lost 1 base and the V segment lost 2 bases, leaving 5 bases of the junction unmatched. In germline, CDR1 is SNHLY, CDR2 FYNNEI. The CDR3 totals 16 residues. CDR3 sequence: CASSERGPQSGNTIYF. Here the CDR3 DNA reads TGTGCCAGCAGTGAAAGGGGGCCCCAATCTGGAAACACCATATATTTT.

The rearrangement uses TRBV27 and TRBJ1-2, with D unresolved. CDR3 length: 15 amino acids. Trimming pared 2 bases from V and 6 bases from J, leaving 16 bases between. The V gene's germline CDR1 is MNHEY and CDR2 SMNVEV (reference sequence). The CDR3 region has the DNA TGTGCCAGCAGTTTAAGCCCGGGAGTCCTCCATGGCTACACCTTC. Residues: CASSLSPGVLHGYTF.

In this sample, this clone turned up a few times. This rearrangement joins TRBV7-2 to TRBJ1-1; the D gene is possibly TRBD1 (5 bases). V was pared by 4 bases and J by 1 base, with 7 bases between. There are 13 residues in the CDR3. The germline CDR1 and CDR2 sequences are SGHTA and FQGNSA. As DNA, the CDR3 is TGTGCCAGCAGCTCAGACAGGAACACTGAAGCTTTCTTT. This encodes CASSSDRNTEAFF.

This chain joins TRBV6-5 and TRBJ1-4; D unclear. Germline V gene data show CDR1 as MNHEY and CDR2 as SVGAGI. This CDR3 comprises 14 residues. Trimming took 6 bases from V and 0 from J, leaving 8 bases between them. CDR3 nucleotide sequence: TGTGCCAGCAGAGGAGTCGCAACTAATGAAAAACTGTTTTTT. Protein sequence: CASRGVATNEKLFF.

The chain is built from TRBV7-2 and TRBJ1-1, with D possibly matching TRBD1 (6 bases). Germline-derived CDR1 and CDR2 are SGHTA and FQGNSA. Trimming shortened V by 5 bases and J by 2 bases, and 12 bases separated the two germline ends. The CDR3 totals 14 residues. CDR3: CASSPGTLNTEAFF. CDR3 sequence (DNA): TGTGCCAGCAGCCCGGGGACATTAAACACTGAAGCTTTCTTT. The full variable domain, completed using reference TRBV7-2 and TRBJ1-1, is GAGVSQSPSNKVTEKGKDVELRCDPISGHTALYWYRQSLGQGLEFLIYFQGNSAPDKSGLPSDRFSAERTGGSVSTLTIQRTQQEDSAVYLCASSPGTLNTEAFFGQGTRLTVV.

This chain uses TRBV10-1 with TRBJ2-6; the match to TRBD1 covers 10 bases. Germline lookup yields CDR1 WNHNN and CDR2 SYGVQD (reference sequence). With 5 bases clipped from V and 2 bases from J, the junction kept 6 bases outside the gene matches. This CDR3 has 17 residues. DNA for the CDR3: TGCGCCAGCAGTCCCGGGACAGGGGTAACTGGGGCCAACGTCCTGACTTTC. The encoded protein is CASSPGTGVTGANVLTF.

The J gene is TRBJ2-1, the V gene TRBV30, with TRBD2 identical over 8 bases. CDR3 length equals 14 residues. V shed 0 bases, J shed 4 bases, and the junction held 2 bases outside the gene matches. Germline values: CDR1 GTSNPN, CDR2 SVGIG (reference sequence). The CDR3 sequence is CAWSVSGGYNEQFF. CDR3 bases: TGTGCCTGGAGTGTAAGCGGGGGTTACAATGAGCAGTTCTTC.

The chain has TRBV6-2 or TRBV6-3 and TRBJ1-5; no clear D gene. The CDR3 extends over 13 amino acids. Deletions cut 2 bases from V and 5 bases from J, with 7 bases between. In germline, CDR1 is MNHEY, CDR2 SVGEGT. The CDR3 loop reads CASSYAWDQPQHF. The CDR3 DNA follows: TGTGCCAGCAGTTACGCGTGGGATCAGCCCCAGCATTTT.

As DNA, the CDR3 is TGCGCCAGCAGCTTAGAGGGGCGGGAGACCCAGTACTTC. Protein sequence: CASSLEGRETQYF. The rearrangement links TRBV5-1 to TRBJ2-5; D may match TRBD1 or TRBD2 (5 bases each). The CDR3 is made up of 13 amino acids. CDR1 is SGHRS and CDR2 is YFSETQ in the germline V gene. V shed 2 bases and J shed 5 bases, with 10 bases lying between them. Full variable domain (remainder filled in from reference TRBV5-1 and TRBJ2-5): KAGVTQTPRYLIKTRGQQVTLSCSPISGHRSVSWYQQTPGQGLQFLFEYFSETQRNKGNFPGRFSGRQFSNSRSEMNVSTLELGDSALYLCASSLEGRETQYFGPGTRLLVL.

The chain employs TRBV2 and TRBJ2-1; maybe TRBD2 (6 bases). This CDR3 is built from 13 residues. Trimming removed 7 bases from V and 4 bases from J, with 11 bases in between. Germline lookup yields CDR1 SNHLY and CDR2 FYNNEI. The CDR3 DNA reads TGTGCCAGCAAGCAGCGGGTGTACAATGAGCAGTTCTTC. Translating gives CASKQRVYNEQFF.